The T cell receptor beta chain under discussion was sequenced for a study of blood T cell repertoires in COVID-19. Study at large: The origin of the acute and convalescent COVID-19 samples was the United States, Italy and Spain. From T cells, B-cell-depleted T cells, or PBMCs came the material, which was cDNA or gDNA.

The CDR3 is 16 amino acids. Germline CDR1 reads SGHTA; CDR2 reads FQGNSA. With 1 base clipped from V and 5 bases from J, the junction kept 6 bases outside the gene matches. Authors' methods: From reference gene primer amplification, estimates of nucleated cell counts were derived. Generated by immunoSEQ multiplex PCR, the TCRdb table keeps only in-frame clones and is missing some. V and J calls and clone size are as listed in that table; D and trimming were resolved from the DNA. This repertoire shows around 83,000 clones, 80% to 90% found once; its top ten account for around 26%. V is TRBV7-2 and J is TRBJ2-2; TRBD2 matches 8 bases. The TCR was taken from a man aged 50-60 years with active or convalescent COVID-19. Sequences were obtained from peripheral blood. The CDR3 protein is CASSLGVSGTTGELFF. Here the CDR3 DNA reads TGTGCCAGCAGCTTAGGTGTTAGCGGGACTACCGGGGAGCTGTTTTTT.